This TCR beta chain originates from a study of STAT5B mutations in CD4+ large granular lymphocyte leukemia. Sequenced by immunoSEQ multiplex PCR; TCRdb stores in-frame clones only, minus some. The table lists 20,000 to 25,000 clones, about 80% of them singletons. CDR1 is SNHLY, CDR2 FYNNEI, per germline. This CDR3 has 13 amino acids. With 3 bases clipped from V and 4 bases from J, the junction kept 2 bases outside the gene matches. This chain links TRBV2 with TRBJ1-2; 7 nucleotides align to TRBD1. Sequencing was performed on CD4+ T cells from blood buffy coats. The receptor was derived from a human donor in good health. CDR3 DNA: TGTGCCAGCAGTGATACAGGGGTCTATGGCTACACCTTC. This sequence encodes CASSDTGVYGYTF.